This entry describes one T cell receptor (beta chain). Under the authors' procedure: Scientists estimated how many nucleated cells there were by amplifying reference gene primers. Some clones are missing from TCRdb's copy, which holds only in-frame ones; the method was immunoSEQ multiplex PCR. Clone size and the V and J calls come from that table; the DNA yielded D and trimming. Among around 220,000 clones listed, about 88% were seen once. The data were taken from a study of blood T cell repertoires in COVID-19. About the research overall: The United States, Italy and Spain provided the acute and convalescent COVID-19 samples. The cDNA or gDNA used as material had been derived from T cells, B-cell-depleted T cells, or PBMCs.

V was pared by 2 bases and J by 4 bases, with 4 bases of the junction left unmatched. CDR1 and CDR2 (germline): SGHTA, FQGNSA. This CDR3 is built from 14 residues. The clonotype was recovered from a woman aged 40-49 years who had recovered from COVID-19. The sample comprised peripheral blood. The V and J genes are TRBV7-2 and TRBJ2-5; the match to TRBD1 covers 7 bases. CDR3 in DNA: TGTGCCAGCAGCTTACGGGGACAGAGAGAGACCCAGTACTTC. Protein: CASSLRGQRETQYF.